One and the same sample provided the 17 T cell receptor beta chains below, sequenced in a study of blood T cell repertoires in COVID-19. TCRdb's table, derived via immunoSEQ multiplex PCR, lists solely in-frame clones and lacks some. The data show under 300,000 clones, just under 85% seen once. The sequenced sample consisted of peripheral blood. These receptors all stem from a middle-aged man with acute or convalescent COVID-19.

The V and J genes are TRBV5-1 and TRBJ2-3; 8 bases fit TRBD2. Germline V lookup: CDR1 SGHRS, CDR2 YFSETQ. The CDR3 runs to 16 residues. V shed 2 bases, J shed 0 bases, and the junction held 5 bases outside the gene matches. CDR3 DNA: TGCGCCAGCAGCTTCTTAGCGGGGATAAGCACAGATACGCAGTATTTT. As protein: CASSFLAGISTDTQYF.

This clone is a singleton in its sample. This sequence joins TRBV9 and TRBJ1-2; possible D gene TRBD1, 6 bases. This CDR3 has 14 residues. V was pared by 3 bases and J by 6 bases, with 15 bases between. Germline V gives CDR1 SGDLS, CDR2 YYNGEE. This CDR3 is CASSASHRDNGYTF. CDR3 bases: TGTGCCAGCAGCGCCTCTCACAGGGATAATGGCTACACCTTC.

The chain is built from TRBV2 and TRBJ2-1; TRBD2 matches 9 bases. Germline values: CDR1 SNHLY, CDR2 FYNNEI. The J segment lost 4 bases and the V segment lost 6 bases, leaving 4 bases of the junction unmatched. CDR3 length: 14 amino acids. The CDR3 region is CASRPAGGYNEQFF. The CDR3 DNA is TGTGCCAGCAGACCAGCGGGAGGTTACAATGAGCAGTTCTTC.

This rearrangement joins TRBV19 to TRBJ1-1; possible D gene TRBD1, 6 bases. The germline V gene encodes CDR1 LNHDA and CDR2 SQIVND (reference sequence). Trimming pared 3 bases from V and 10 bases from J, leaving 15 bases between. CDR3 length: 13 amino acids. Written as DNA, the CDR3 is TGTGCCAGTAGTATTTCCCAGGGGAATAGAGCTTTCTTT. It specifies CASSISQGNRAFF.

The rearrangement joins TRBV11-3 to TRBJ1-1, with D hard to call. The V and J ends lost 2 bases and 4 bases respectively, with 11 bases between them. The germline gives CDR1 SGHNT, CDR2 YENEEA. This CDR3 spans 14 amino acids. DNA for the CDR3: TGTGCCAGCAGCTTAACCCCCAGTGGCACTGAAGCTTTCTTT. This sequence encodes CASSLTPSGTEAFF.

The chain combines TRBV15 with TRBJ1-5, with 7 bases identical to TRBD1. The germline gives CDR1 LNHNV, CDR2 YYDKDF (reference sequence). The trim removed 4 bases at V and 4 bases at J, leaving 1 base unmatched. There are 13 residues in the CDR3. The CDR3 spells CATSTQGNQPQHF. The CDR3 coding sequence is TGTGCCACCAGCACACAGGGGAATCAGCCCCAGCATTTT.

The rearrangement joins TRBV11-2 to TRBJ1-2; D not resolved. CDR1 and CDR2 from the germline V gene are SGHAT and FQNNGV. V gave up 1 base and J gave up 4 bases, with 16 bases separating them. The CDR3 covers 16 residues. CDR3 DNA: TGTGCCAGCAGCTTAGGGTCCGCGGGAGACATCTATGGCTACACCTTC. Its translation is CASSLGSAGDIYGYTF. The whole variable domain, remainder taken from reference TRBV11-2 and TRBJ1-2, is EAGVAQSPRYKIIEKRQSVAFWCNPISGHATLYWYQQILGQGPKLLIQFQNNGVVDDSQLPKDRFSAERLKGVDSTLKIQPAKLEDSAVYLCASSLGSAGDIYGYTFGSGTRLTVV.

This chain joins TRBV18 and TRBJ2-7; D is uncertain. The CDR3 has 14 residues. Germline CDR1 reads KGHSH; CDR2 reads LQKENI. V was trimmed by 2 bases and J by 7 bases, leaving 15 bases between them. This CDR3 reads CASSPSLGTREQYF. In DNA, the CDR3 is TGTGCCAGCTCACCATCTCTAGGAACGCGGGAGCAGTACTTC.

This chain connects TRBV9 to TRBJ2-1; D is unresolved. Germline values: CDR1 SGDLS, CDR2 YYNGEE. This CDR3 comprises 14 residues. Trimming cost V 0 bases and J 7 bases, with 11 bases left between them. CDR3 bases: TGTGCCAGCAGCGTAGAGCCGATTTTAAATGAGCAGTTCTTC. It is translated as CASSVEPILNEQFF.

This sequence joins TRBV12-3 or TRBV12-4 and TRBJ1-1, with TRBD1 matching 7 bases. The CDR3 runs to 13 residues. The V segment lost 5 bases and the J segment 7 bases; nucleotides outside the gene matches: 7. CDR3 bases: TGTGCCAGCAGTCGAGGGGGCCCCGATGAAGCTTTCTTT. Its protein is CASSRGGPDEAFF.

This chain connects TRBV6-2 or TRBV6-3 to TRBJ2-7; TRBD2 agrees at 7 bases. The ends lost 2 bases at V and 0 bases at J; junction bases unmatched: 4. Germline V lookup: CDR1 MNHEY, CDR2 SVGEGT. The CDR3 sequence is 15 residues long. Here the CDR3 reads CASSYLGTNSYEQYF. The CDR3 DNA sequence: TGTGCCAGCAGTTACCTAGGGACTAACTCCTACGAGCAGTACTTC.

The rearrangement uses TRBV6-6 and TRBJ2-3; TRBD2 is a possible D gene (6 bases). Trimming stripped 6 bases from V and 4 bases from J, with 14 bases between. Germline lookup yields CDR1 MNHNY and CDR2 SVGAGI (reference sequence). The CDR3 extends over 14 amino acids. Written as DNA, the CDR3 is TGTGCCAGCAGCAAACTAGCTAGTGCAGATACGCAGTATTTT. Residues: CASSKLASADTQYF.

The chain links TRBV7-2 to TRBJ1-1; D remains unclear. The ends were cut back, 7 bases at V and 2 bases at J, with 14 bases in the middle. CDR1 is SGHTA and CDR2 is FQGNSA in the germline V gene. This CDR3 has 14 amino acids. The CDR3 nucleotides read TGTGCCAGCATCTCCCTTATAGTTAACACTGAAGCTTTCTTT. Its protein product is CASISLIVNTEAFF. Together with reference TRBV7-2 and TRBJ1-1, the CDR3 gives the full variable domain: GAGVSQSPSNKVTEKGKDVELRCDPISGHTALYWYRQSLGQGLEFLIYFQGNSAPDKSGLPSDRFSAERTGGSVSTLTIQRTQQEDSAVYLCASISLIVNTEAFFGQGTRLTVV.

The chain carries TRBV7-9 and TRBJ1-2; D not resolved. Looked up from germline, CDR1 is SEHNR and CDR2 is FQNEAQ (reference sequence). The CDR3 contains 15 residues. Trimming pared 2 bases from V and 0 bases from J, leaving 10 bases between. The CDR3 loop reads CASSLSGGTNYGYTF. CDR3 DNA sequence: TGTGCCAGCAGCTTATCAGGTGGCACTAACTATGGCTACACCTTC. Drawing the rest from reference TRBV7-9 and TRBJ1-2, the complete variable domain is DTGVSQNPRHKITKRGQNVTFRCDPISEHNRLYWYRQTLGQGPEFLTYFQNEAQLEKSRLLSDRFSAERPKGSFSTLEIQRTEQGDSAMYLCASSLSGGTNYGYTFGSGTRLTVV.

CDR3 sequence (DNA): TGTGCCAGCAGCTTGGTGAGTACCTACAATGAGCAGTTCTTC. Protein product: CASSLVSTYNEQFF. The chain carries TRBV5-6 and TRBJ2-1; D uncertain. The CDR3 loop spans 14 amino acids. CDR1 and CDR2 (germline): SGHDT, YYEEEE. Between the trimmed V and J ends, which lost 0 bases and 2 bases, there was a span of 6 bases. Full variable domain (remainder filled in from reference TRBV5-6 and TRBJ2-1): DAGVTQSPTHLIKTRGQQVTLRCSPKSGHDTVSWYQQALGQGPQFIFQYYEEEERQRGNFPDRFSGHQFPNYSSELNVNALLLGDSALYLCASSLVSTYNEQFFGPGTRLTVL.

V usage is TRBV7-8 and J usage is TRBJ1-5; D is unresolved. Germline CDR1 reads SGHVS; CDR2 reads FQNEAQ. V lost 2 bases and J lost 2, with 7 bases in between. The CDR3 loop spans 14 amino acids. The CDR3 nucleotides read TGTGCCAGCAGCTTACTCCCGGGCAATCAGCCCCAGCATTTT. It is translated as CASSLLPGNQPQHF.

The chain joins TRBV25-1 to TRBJ1-3; D might be TRBD1 (6 bases). The germline V gene has CDR1 MGHDK and CDR2 SYGVNS. This CDR3 spans 14 amino acids. V dropped 1 base and J dropped 4 bases, with 8 bases sitting between them. The CDR3 spells CASSESGTGNTIYF. CDR3 sequence (DNA): TGTGCCAGCAGTGAATCTGGGACAGGAAACACCATATATTTT.